The subject of this entry is one TCR beta chain. Its antigen is as yet unknown. This record comes from a study of beta chain features in type 1 diabetes. Study results and limitations: Fewer insertions but more deletions were seen at VDJ junctions in type 1 diabetes patients.

Expressed TCRB transcripts were sequenced after all isolated RNA was converted to cDNA. Regulatory, naive and central memory T cell samples averaged approximately 3.8 million reads. The method was immunoSEQ multiplex PCR; TCRdb's version includes in-frame clones alone and lacks a portion of them. The data hold 450,000 to 550,000 clones, with 30% observed a single time. The CDR3 has 15 amino acids. Germline V gene lookup returns CDR1 SGHTA and CDR2 FQGNSA. Trimming removed 5 bases from V and 6 bases from J, with 19 bases in between. The chain links TRBV7-2 to TRBJ1-2, with a weak D call TRBD1 (5 bases). The receptor comes from a man younger than 35 in good health. The sequencing sample was made of naive CD4+ T cells from blood. CDR3 region: CASSPPFRGEDGYTF. The CDR3, as DNA: TGTGCCAGCAGCCCTCCCTTCCGGGGGGAGGATGGCTACACCTTC.